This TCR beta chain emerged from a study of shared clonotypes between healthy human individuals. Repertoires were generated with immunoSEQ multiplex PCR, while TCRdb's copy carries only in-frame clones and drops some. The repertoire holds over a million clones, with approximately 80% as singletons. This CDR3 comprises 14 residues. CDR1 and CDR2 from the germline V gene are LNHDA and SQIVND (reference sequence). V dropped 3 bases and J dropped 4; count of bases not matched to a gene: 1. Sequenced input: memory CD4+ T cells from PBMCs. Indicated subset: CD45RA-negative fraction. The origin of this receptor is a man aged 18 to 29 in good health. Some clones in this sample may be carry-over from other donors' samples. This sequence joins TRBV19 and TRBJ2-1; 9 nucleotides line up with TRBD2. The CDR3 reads CASSMAGGYNEQFF. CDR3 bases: TGTGCCAGTAGTATGGCGGGAGGGTACAATGAGCAGTTCTTC.